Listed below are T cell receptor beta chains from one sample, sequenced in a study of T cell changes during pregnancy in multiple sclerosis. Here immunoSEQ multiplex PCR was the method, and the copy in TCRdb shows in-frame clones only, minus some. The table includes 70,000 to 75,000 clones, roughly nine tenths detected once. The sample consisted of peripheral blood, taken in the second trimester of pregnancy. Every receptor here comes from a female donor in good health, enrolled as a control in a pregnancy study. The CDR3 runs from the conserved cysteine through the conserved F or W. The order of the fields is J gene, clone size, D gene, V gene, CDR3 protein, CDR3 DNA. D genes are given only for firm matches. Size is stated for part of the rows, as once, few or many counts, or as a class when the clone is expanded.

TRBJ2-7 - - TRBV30 CAWSRGYGATDEQYF TGTGCCTGGAGTCGGGGGTACGGGGCCACGGACGAGCAGTACTTC
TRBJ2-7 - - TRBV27 CASSFRRGFYEQYF TGTGCCAGCAGTTTCCGTCGGGGGTTCTACGAGCAGTACTTC
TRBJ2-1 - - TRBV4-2 CASSQDRPLATLYHNEQFF TGTGCCAGCAGCCAAGACAGACCCTTAGCGACCCTCTATCACAATGAGCAGTTCTTC
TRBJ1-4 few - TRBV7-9 CASSTGGTNEKLFF TGTGCCAGCAGCACCGGGGGAACTAATGAAAAACTGTTTTTT
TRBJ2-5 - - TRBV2 CASGSGRQETQYF TGTGCCAGCGGGTCGGGGAGACAAGAGACCCAGTACTTC
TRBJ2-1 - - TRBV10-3 CAISAPGTYNEQFF TGTGCCATCAGTGCCCCGGGGACCTACAATGAGCAGTTCTTC
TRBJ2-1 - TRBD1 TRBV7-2 CASSSTGGAVQQFF TGTGCCAGCAGCTCAACAGGGGGCGCAGTCCAGCAGTTCTTC
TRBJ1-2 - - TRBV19 CASSVNPGTGGYTF TGTGCCAGTAGCGTGAATCCGGGCACGGGGGGCTACACCTTC
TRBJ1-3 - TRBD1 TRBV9 CASATGPFSGNTIYF TGTGCCAGCGCGACAGGGCCCTTCTCTGGAAACACCATATATTTT
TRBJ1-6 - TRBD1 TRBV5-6 CASSRYRDSEKLALHF TGTGCCAGCAGCCGTTACCGGGACAGTGAGAAGTTGGCCCTCCACTTT
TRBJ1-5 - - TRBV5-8 CASSGGRLLNQPQHF TGTGCCAGCAGCGGCGGGAGACTCCTAAATCAGCCCCAGCATTTT
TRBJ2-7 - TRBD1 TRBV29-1 CSVEWAGGRYEQYF TGCAGCGTTGAATGGGCAGGGGGCCGGTACGAGCAGTACTTC
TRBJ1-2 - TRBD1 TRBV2 CASSRQGNGYTF TGTGCCAGCAGTCGACAGGGGAATGGCTACACCTTC
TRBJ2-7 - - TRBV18 CASSFTEQDSYEQYF TGTGCCAGCTCCTTCACCGAACAGGACTCCTACGAGCAGTACTTC
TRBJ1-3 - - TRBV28 CATQGTGNTIYF TGTGCCACCCAGGGGACTGGAAACACCATATATTTT
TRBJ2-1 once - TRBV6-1 CASSDQGRGEQFF TGTGCCAGCAGTGATCAGGGGCGGGGGGAGCAGTTCTTC
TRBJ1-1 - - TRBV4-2 CASSRGGDEAFF TGTGCCAGCAGCCGAGGAGGAGATGAAGCTTTCTTT
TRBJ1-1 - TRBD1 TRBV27 CASSPGQIPLVNTEAFF TGTGCCAGCAGCCCGGGACAGATTCCTCTCGTGAACACTGAAGCTTTCTTT
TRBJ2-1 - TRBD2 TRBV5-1 CASSWSGDTMLQFF TGCGCCAGCAGCTGGAGCGGGGATACAATGTTGCAGTTCTTC
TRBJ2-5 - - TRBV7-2 CASSLVGIGETQYF TGTGCCAGCAGCTTAGTCGGGATTGGGGAGACCCAGTACTTC
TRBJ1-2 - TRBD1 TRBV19 CASSIRTGVAYGYTF TGTGCCAGTAGTATCCGGACAGGGGTAGCGTATGGCTACACCTTC
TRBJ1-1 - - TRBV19 CATTRDFNTEAFF TGTGCCACGACCCGGGACTTTAACACTGAAGCTTTCTTT
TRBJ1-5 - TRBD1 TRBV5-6 CASSLALAAGGITQPQHF TGTGCCAGCAGCTTAGCACTCGCGGCAGGGGGTATCACCCAGCCCCAGCATTTT
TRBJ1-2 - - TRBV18 CASSPQATGDYGYTF TGTGCCAGCTCACCACAGGCGACAGGCGACTATGGCTACACCTTC
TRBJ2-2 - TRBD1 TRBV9 CASSVAYGTANTGELFF TGTGCCAGCAGCGTAGCGTACGGGACAGCGAACACCGGGGAGCTGTTTTTT
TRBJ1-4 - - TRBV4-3 CASSQGVTYEKLFF TGCGCCAGCAGCCAAGGTGTCACTTATGAAAAACTGTTTTTT
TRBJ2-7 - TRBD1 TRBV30 CAWNPGQAREQYF TGTGCCTGGAACCCCGGACAGGCACGGGAGCAGTACTTC
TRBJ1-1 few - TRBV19 CASWTGNTEAFF TGTGCCAGTTGGACGGGAAACACTGAAGCTTTCTTT
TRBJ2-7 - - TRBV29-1 CSLMTGREGEQYF TGCAGCCTCATGACGGGCAGGGAAGGCGAGCAGTACTTC
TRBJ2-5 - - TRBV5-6 CASSGGAGETQYF TGTGCCAGCAGCGGGGGGGCCGGGGAGACCCAGTACTTC
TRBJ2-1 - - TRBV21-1 CASSQQTPRVLDQNEQFF TGTGCCAGCAGCCAGCAGACGCCCCGAGTTCTAGATCAGAATGAGCAGTTCTTC